A single sample gave rise to the 28 T cell receptor beta chains below, sequenced in a study of T cell responses to AZD1222 COVID-19 vaccine (dated by TCRdb to 2020 to 2023). Libraries were built with the immunoSEQ multiplex PCR assay. Not all clones reach the TCRdb copy of this immuneACCESS table, which keeps in-frame sequences only. Checked studies attribute under half of the gap to unresolved V genes and leave the rest unexplained. In all, the sample holds approximately 110,000 clones, and about 85% of those were seen once. Together, the top ten hold 4% to 4.5% of the sample. The sample's time point, from its label and the paper: baseline before first vaccination. The material sequenced was peripheral blood, taken on day 0 of AZD1222 vaccination. All receptors derive from an adult in good health.

The chain has TRBV7-8 and TRBJ2-3, with 11 bases that match TRBD2. The CDR3 is 14 residues long. CDR1 is SGHVS and CDR2 is FQNEAQ in the germline V gene. After removal of 7 bases from V and 3 bases from J, the junction contained 3 bases not matched to a gene. As DNA, the CDR3 is TGTGCCAGCAAAATAGCGGGAGGGACAGATACGCAGTATTTT. It yields the protein CASKIAGGTDTQYF.

This clone has only one observation. The genes are TRBV10-3 and TRBJ1-4; D is unresolved. Germline CDR1 reads ENHRY; CDR2 reads SYGVKD. V was shortened by 0 bases and J by 0 bases, with 8 bases between the two germline ends. This CDR3 spans 16 amino acids. The CDR3 loop is CAISESSTSTNEKLFF. DNA for the CDR3: TGTGCCATCAGTGAGTCTTCGACTTCAACTAATGAAAAACTGTTTTTT.

The rearrangement joins TRBV2 to TRBJ1-5; 7 positions agree with TRBD1. Germline values: CDR1 SNHLY, CDR2 FYNNEI. This CDR3 has 16 amino acids. V shed 7 bases and J 0 bases; nucleotides not matched to a gene: 9. CDR3 in DNA: TGTGCCAGCACCCGGACAGGCGCCTATAGCAATCAGCCCCAGCATTTT. Encoded protein: CASTRTGAYSNQPQHF.

The chain couples TRBV27 to TRBJ2-7; 12 bases match TRBD2. V shed 4 bases, J shed 1 base, and the junction held 2 bases outside the gene matches. This CDR3 spans 15 amino acids. Germline V CDR1 and CDR2: MNHEY, SMNVEV (reference sequence). The CDR3 loop is CASSWGTSGSYEQYF. The CDR3, as DNA: TGTGCCAGCAGTTGGGGGACTAGCGGGTCCTACGAGCAGTACTTC.

The rearrangement joins TRBV13 to TRBJ2-1; the match to TRBD2 covers 10 bases. The CDR3 is 14 residues long. The germline V gene encodes CDR1 PRHDT and CDR2 FYEKMQ (reference sequence). V lost 8 bases and J lost 7; bases outside the gene matches: 8. For the CDR3, the DNA is TGTGCCAGCGAGAGCGGGGGGGCCGGGAATGAGCAGTTCTTC. Its translation is CASESGGAGNEQFF. Using reference TRBV13 and TRBJ2-1 for the parts outside the CDR3, the full variable domain is AAGVIQSPRHLIKEKRETATLKCYPIPRHDTVYWYQQGPGQDPQFLISFYEKMQSDKGSIPDRFSAQQFSDYHSELNMSSLELGDSALYFCASESGGAGNEQFFGPGTRLTVL.

The chain couples TRBV27 to TRBJ1-3; D gene uncertain. From germline, CDR1 is MNHEY and CDR2 SMNVEV (reference sequence). The V and J ends lost 7 bases and 0 bases respectively, with 10 bases between them. The CDR3 is 14 residues long. The CDR3 nucleotides are TGTGCCAGCAAAGGTTATCTCTCTGGAAACACCATATATTTT. Amino acids: CASKGYLSGNTIYF.

This clone was observed a single time. This sequence joins TRBV28 and TRBJ2-7, with D perhaps TRBD1 (7 bases). V was trimmed by 8 bases and J by 1 base, leaving 15 bases between them. The CDR3 spans 14 residues. Per the germline V gene, CDR1 is MDHEN and CDR2 is SYDVKM. The chain's CDR3 is CASGLTGRSYEQYF. CDR3 nucleotides: TGTGCCAGCGGATTGACAGGGAGGTCCTACGAGCAGTACTTC.

The chain uses TRBV11-3 and TRBJ2-1; 9 bases are shared with TRBD2. Germline V gene lookup returns CDR1 SGHNT and CDR2 YENEEA. V lost 8 bases, J lost 7 bases, and 6 bases stayed unmatched. The CDR3 covers 13 residues. CDR3 nucleotide sequence: TGTGCCAGCTCCCCTAGCGGGACGAATGAGCAGTTCTTC. It codes for CASSPSGTNEQFF.

The rearrangement links TRBV7-8 to TRBJ1-5; no firm D call. V was trimmed by 5 bases and J by 0 bases, leaving 8 bases between them. Germline CDR1 and CDR2: SGHVS and FQNEAQ. The CDR3 is 14 amino acids. CDR3 nucleotide sequence: TGTGCCAGCAGCCCACAGTATAGCAATCAGCCCCAGCATTTT. Translated, it gives CASSPQYSNQPQHF.

The chain recombines TRBV2 with TRBJ2-7, with D perhaps matching TRBD1 (5 bases). The germline V and J ends were trimmed by 7 bases and 6 bases, with 10 bases remaining between them. Germline CDR1 and CDR2: SNHLY and FYNNEI. This CDR3 has 11 residues. CDR3 in amino acids: CASITGREQYF. CDR3 coding DNA: TGTGCCAGCATCACAGGTCGCGAGCAGTACTTC.

The V and J genes are TRBV12-5 and TRBJ2-2; D gene ambiguous. The germline V and J ends were trimmed by 1 base and 3 bases, with 0 bases remaining between them. Germline values: CDR1 LGHNT, CDR2 FRNRAP. There are 12 residues in the CDR3. Written as DNA, the CDR3 is TGTGCTAGTGGTTTGGACACCGGGGAGCTGTTTTTT. Encoded protein: CASGLDTGELFF.

In its sample, this clone was seen a few times. CDR3 in amino acids: CAWSPGGGEQFF. The CDR3, as DNA: TGTGCCTGGAGTCCTGGCGGGGGTGAGCAGTTCTTC. J is TRBJ2-1 and V is TRBV30, with 7 bases fitting TRBD2. In germline, CDR1 is GTSNPN, CDR2 SVGIG (reference sequence). After removal of 2 bases from V and 9 bases from J, the junction contained 4 bases not matched to a gene. The CDR3 extends over 12 amino acids.

CDR3 region: CATSDLGQADSYNEQFF. As DNA, the CDR3 is TGTGCCACCAGTGATTTGGGGCAGGCAGATTCCTACAATGAGCAGTTCTTC. V gene TRBV24-1 combines with J gene TRBJ2-1; D ambiguous. Germline V CDR1 and CDR2: KGHDR, SFDVKD. V lost 0 bases and J 1 base, leaving 12 bases between the germline ends. CDR3 length: 17 residues.

The genes are TRBV4-3 and TRBJ1-4; 7 bases map to TRBD1. J gave up 8 bases and V 4 bases, and 4 bases lay outside the gene matches. CDR1 and CDR2 (germline): LGHNA, YSLEER. The CDR3 is made up of 13 amino acids. DNA of the CDR3: TGCGCCAGCAGCCTCAGGGGGTGGGAAAAACTGTTTTTT. This translates into CASSLRGWEKLFF.

The CDR3 reads CSVDWQNTEAFF. The CDR3 coding sequence is TGCAGCGTTGACTGGCAGAACACTGAAGCTTTCTTT. The gene calls are TRBV29-1 and TRBJ1-1; D not certain. CDR3 length: 12 amino acids. The V and J ends lost 3 bases and 1 base respectively, with 6 bases between them. Per germline, CDR1 SQVTM and CDR2 ANQGSEA.

V and J are TRBV7-9 and TRBJ1-2, with D possibly matching TRBD1 (5 bases). Germline CDR1 reads SEHNR; CDR2 reads FQNEAQ (reference sequence). Between the trimmed V and J ends, which lost 0 bases and 4 bases, there was a span of 12 bases. The CDR3 extends over 15 amino acids. The CDR3 protein is CASSLAGTALYGYTF. CDR3 coding DNA: TGTGCCAGCAGCTTAGCGGGGACGGCTCTCTATGGCTACACCTTC.

The rearrangement links TRBV4-1 to TRBJ2-3, with D possibly being TRBD2 (7 bases). V dropped 1 base and J dropped 5 bases, with 13 bases sitting between them. The CDR3 extends over 15 amino acids. Germline V CDR1 and CDR2: MGHRA, YSYEKL. The CDR3 region is CASSQGWGGRDTQYF. The CDR3, as DNA: TGCGCCAGCAGCCAAGGGTGGGGGGGCCGAGATACGCAGTATTTT.

This clone showed up just a few times. CDR3 coding DNA: TGTGCCACCAACGGGCCCGGGGCCAACGTCCTGACTTTC. It specifies CATNGPGANVLTF. The rearrangement links TRBV24-1 to TRBJ2-6, with no clear D. The CDR3 consists of 13 residues. Trimming took 8 bases from V and 4 from J, leaving 8 bases between them. The germline gives CDR1 KGHDR, CDR2 SFDVKD.

This clone has only one observation. V gene TRBV19 combines with J gene TRBJ1-1, with TRBD1 matching 12 bases. V was pared by 2 bases and J by 0 bases, with 7 bases of the junction left unmatched. Germline CDR1 is LNHDA and CDR2 is SQIVND (reference sequence). The CDR3 is 18 amino acids. The CDR3, as DNA: TGTGCCAGTAGTATAAGGGGACAGGGGGCCATTATGAACACTGAAGCTTTCTTT. Translated, it gives CASSIRGQGAIMNTEAFF.

V gene TRBV12-3 or TRBV12-4 combines with J gene TRBJ2-7; no definite D call. With 6 bases removed from V and 5 bases from J, the gap between germline ends came to 8 bases. The CDR3 length is 11 residues. Here the CDR3 DNA reads TGTGCCAGCAGCCCGCGAGACGAGCAGTACTTC. Translation: CASSPRDEQYF.

This chain joins TRBV4-2 and TRBJ2-3; TRBD1 is a possible D gene (5 bases). The germline CDR1 and CDR2 sequences are LGHNA and YNFKEQ. Trimming removed 6 bases at V and 4 bases at J, with 5 bases between. The CDR3 loop spans 11 amino acids. CDR3 coding DNA: TGTGCCAGCAGGGGGCCAGATACGCAGTATTTT. Translation gives CASRGPDTQYF.

The V gene is TRBV28, the J gene TRBJ1-6; D unclear. With 6 bases removed from V and 8 bases from J, the gap between germline ends came to 17 bases. This CDR3 spans 15 amino acids. Germline CDR1 reads MDHEN; CDR2 reads SYDVKM. CDR3 sequence reads: CASSPRRGADSPLHF. DNA of the CDR3: TGTGCCAGCAGCCCCCGGCGCGGTGCGGATTCACCCCTCCACTTT.

This clone was picked up a small number of times. The chain joins TRBV7-3 to TRBJ2-7, with D uncertain. Trimming cost V 5 bases and J 5 bases, with 13 bases left between them. Germline CDR1 reads SGHTA; CDR2 reads FQGTGA. CDR3 length equals 13 residues. CDR3 DNA sequence: TGTGCCAGCAGCCTCTCATCAGCAAACGAGCAGTACTTC. This sequence encodes CASSLSSANEQYF.

This chain links TRBV14 with TRBJ1-5; tentative D call: TRBD1 (6 bases). Deletions cut 0 bases from V and 1 base from J, with 19 bases between. CDR1 SGHDN and CDR2 FVKESK come from the germline V gene. The CDR3 totals 19 residues. The CDR3 sequence is CASSQDLTSGVYSNQPQHF. DNA for the CDR3: TGTGCCAGCAGCCAAGATCTGACGTCAGGGGTCTACAGCAATCAGCCCCAGCATTTT.

The rearrangement links TRBV15 to TRBJ1-5; D ambiguous. Germline CDR1 and CDR2: LNHNV and YYDKDF (reference sequence). The CDR3 is 14 amino acids. The V and J ends lost 4 bases and 6 bases respectively, with 13 bases between them. The CDR3 sequence is CATSTRAKGQPQHF. The CDR3 DNA is TGTGCCACCAGCACTCGGGCGAAAGGTCAGCCCCAGCATTTT. The full variable domain, its missing parts supplied by reference TRBV15 and TRBJ1-5, is DAMVIQNPRYQVTQFGKPVTLSCSQTLNHNVMYWYQQKSSQAPKLLFHYYDKDFNNEADTPDNFQSRRPNTSFCFLDIRSPGLGDTAMYLCATSTRAKGQPQHFGDGTRLSIL.

The chain recombines TRBV6-2 or TRBV6-3 with TRBJ1-1, with TRBD1 matching over 7 bases. The V gene end was trimmed by 5 bases and the J gene end by 3 bases; junction bases not matched to a gene: 12. CDR3 length equals 16 residues. Germline-derived CDR1 and CDR2 are MNHEY and SVGEGT. The CDR3 reads CASSKGQGVIHTEAFF. CDR3 nucleotides: TGTGCCAGCAGTAAAGGGCAGGGGGTGATCCACACTGAAGCTTTCTTT.

This rearrangement joins TRBV30 to TRBJ2-7, with 9 bases matching TRBD1. V lost 2 bases and J lost 2; bases outside the gene matches: 1. The CDR3 length is 13 residues. Germline V lookup: CDR1 GTSNPN, CDR2 SVGIG (reference sequence). For the CDR3, the DNA is TGTGCCTGGAGTTACAGGGGGCCCTACGAGCAGTACTTC. Residues: CAWSYRGPYEQYF.

The chain combines TRBV27 with TRBJ2-3; D is ambiguous. The germline V gene encodes CDR1 MNHEY and CDR2 SMNVEV (reference sequence). Trimming pared 4 bases from V and 4 bases from J, leaving 9 bases between. CDR3 length: 13 residues. CDR3 nucleotide sequence: TGTGCCAGCAGTTCGGCCGGATCAGATACGCAGTATTTT. Encoded protein: CASSSAGSDTQYF.